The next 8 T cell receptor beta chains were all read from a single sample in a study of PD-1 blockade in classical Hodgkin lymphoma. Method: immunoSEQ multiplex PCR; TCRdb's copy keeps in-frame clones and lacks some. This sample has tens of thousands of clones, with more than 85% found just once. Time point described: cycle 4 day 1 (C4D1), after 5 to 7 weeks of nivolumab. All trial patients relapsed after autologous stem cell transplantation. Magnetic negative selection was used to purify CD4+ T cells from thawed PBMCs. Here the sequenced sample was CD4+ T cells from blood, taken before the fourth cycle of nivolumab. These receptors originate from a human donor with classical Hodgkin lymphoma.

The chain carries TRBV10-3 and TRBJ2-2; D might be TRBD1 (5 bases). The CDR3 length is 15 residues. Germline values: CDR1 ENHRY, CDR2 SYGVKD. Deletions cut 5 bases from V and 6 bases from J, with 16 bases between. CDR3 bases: TGTGCCATCAGTCCAGGCAAAGGGGATTCCGGGGAGCTGTTTTTT. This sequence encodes CAISPGKGDSGELFF.

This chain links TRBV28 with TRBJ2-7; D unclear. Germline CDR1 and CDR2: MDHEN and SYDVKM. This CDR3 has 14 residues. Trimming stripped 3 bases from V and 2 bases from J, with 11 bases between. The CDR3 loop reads CASSLTLKPYEQYF. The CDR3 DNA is TGTGCCAGCAGTTTGACCCTGAAGCCCTACGAGCAGTACTTC.

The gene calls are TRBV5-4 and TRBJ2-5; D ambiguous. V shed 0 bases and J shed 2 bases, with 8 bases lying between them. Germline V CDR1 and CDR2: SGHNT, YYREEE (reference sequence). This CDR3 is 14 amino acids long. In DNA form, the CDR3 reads TGTGCCAGCAGCTTGGCCCCGAAACAAGAGACCCAGTACTTC. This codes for CASSLAPKQETQYF. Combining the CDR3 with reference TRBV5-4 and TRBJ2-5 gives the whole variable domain ETGVTQSPTHLIKTRGQQVTLRCSSQSGHNTVSWYQQALGQGPQFIFQYYREEENGRGNFPPRFSGLQFPNYSSELNVNALELDDSALYLCASSLAPKQETQYFGPGTRLLVL.

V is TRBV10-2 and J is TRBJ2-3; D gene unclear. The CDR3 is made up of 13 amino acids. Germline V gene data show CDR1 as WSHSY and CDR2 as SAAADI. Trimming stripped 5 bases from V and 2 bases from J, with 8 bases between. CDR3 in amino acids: CASSSEYTDTQYF. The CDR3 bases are TGCGCCAGCAGTAGCGAGTACACAGATACGCAGTATTTT.

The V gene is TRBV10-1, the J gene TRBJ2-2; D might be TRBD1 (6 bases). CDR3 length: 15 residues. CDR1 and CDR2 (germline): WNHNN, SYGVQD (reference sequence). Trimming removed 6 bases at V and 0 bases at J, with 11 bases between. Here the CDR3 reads CASRPGQANTGELFF. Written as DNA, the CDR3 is TGCGCCAGCAGGCCGGGACAAGCGAACACCGGGGAGCTGTTTTTT.

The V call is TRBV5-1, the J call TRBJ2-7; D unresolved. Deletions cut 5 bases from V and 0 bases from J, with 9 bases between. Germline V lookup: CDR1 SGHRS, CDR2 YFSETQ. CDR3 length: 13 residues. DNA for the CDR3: TGCGCCAGCAGTGGGAAAAGCTCCTACGAGCAGTACTTC. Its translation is CASSGKSSYEQYF.

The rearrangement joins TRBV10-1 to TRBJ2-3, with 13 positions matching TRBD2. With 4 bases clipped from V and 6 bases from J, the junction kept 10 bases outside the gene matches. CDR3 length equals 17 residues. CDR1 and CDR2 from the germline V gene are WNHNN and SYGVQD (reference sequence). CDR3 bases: TGCGCCAGCAGTGGCCACACTAGCGGGGGGGCCATTGATACGCAGTATTTT. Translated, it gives CASSGHTSGGAIDTQYF.

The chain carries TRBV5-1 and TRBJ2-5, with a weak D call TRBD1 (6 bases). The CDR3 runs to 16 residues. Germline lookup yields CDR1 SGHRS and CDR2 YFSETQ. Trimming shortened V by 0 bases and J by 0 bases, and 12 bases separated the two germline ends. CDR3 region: CASSLGLQGNQETQYF. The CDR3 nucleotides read TGCGCCAGCAGCTTGGGGCTACAGGGAAACCAAGAGACCCAGTACTTC.